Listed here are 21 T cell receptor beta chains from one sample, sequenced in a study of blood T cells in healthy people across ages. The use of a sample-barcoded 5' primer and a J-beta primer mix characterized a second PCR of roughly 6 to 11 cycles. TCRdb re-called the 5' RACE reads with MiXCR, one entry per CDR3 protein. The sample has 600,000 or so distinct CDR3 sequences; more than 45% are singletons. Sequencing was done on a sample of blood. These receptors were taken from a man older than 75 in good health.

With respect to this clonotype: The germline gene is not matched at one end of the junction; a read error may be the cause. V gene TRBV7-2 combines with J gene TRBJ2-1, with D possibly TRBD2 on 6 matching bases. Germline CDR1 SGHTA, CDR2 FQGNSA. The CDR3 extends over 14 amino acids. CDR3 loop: CASSFGSSHNEQFF. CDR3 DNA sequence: TGTGCCAGCAGCTTCGGGAGCTCCCACAATGAGCAGTTCTTC.

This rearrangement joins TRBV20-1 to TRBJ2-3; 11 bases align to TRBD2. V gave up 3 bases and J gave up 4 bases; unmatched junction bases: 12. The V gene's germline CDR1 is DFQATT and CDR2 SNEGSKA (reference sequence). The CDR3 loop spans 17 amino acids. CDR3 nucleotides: TGCAGTGCTAGCGGGCTAGCGGGGGGTCCGGGTGCAGATACGCAGTATTTT. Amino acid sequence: CSASGLAGGPGADTQYF.

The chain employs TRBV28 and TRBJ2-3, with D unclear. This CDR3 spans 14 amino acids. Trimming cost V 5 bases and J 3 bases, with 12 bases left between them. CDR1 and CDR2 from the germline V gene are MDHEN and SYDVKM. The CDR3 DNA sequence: TGTGCCAGCAGTATTTGGGCCGATACAGATACGCAGTATTTT. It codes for CASSIWADTDTQYF.

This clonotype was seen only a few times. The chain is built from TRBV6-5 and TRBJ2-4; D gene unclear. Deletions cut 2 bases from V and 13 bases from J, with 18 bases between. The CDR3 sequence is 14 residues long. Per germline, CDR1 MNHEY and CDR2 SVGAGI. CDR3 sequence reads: CASSYGRLAYGQYF. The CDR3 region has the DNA TGTGCCAGCAGTTACGGGCGGCTCGCCTACGGGCAGTACTTC.

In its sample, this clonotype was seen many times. In DNA form, the CDR3 reads TGTGCCAGCAGTCCACTGGGGACAACTAATGAAAAACTGTTTTTT. Translated: CASSPLGTTNEKLFF. The chain carries TRBV6-6 and TRBJ1-4; D call uncertain. Trimming took 5 bases from V and 0 from J, leaving 10 bases between them. CDR3 length: 15 amino acids. Germline V gene data show CDR1 as MNHNY and CDR2 as SVGAGI (reference sequence).

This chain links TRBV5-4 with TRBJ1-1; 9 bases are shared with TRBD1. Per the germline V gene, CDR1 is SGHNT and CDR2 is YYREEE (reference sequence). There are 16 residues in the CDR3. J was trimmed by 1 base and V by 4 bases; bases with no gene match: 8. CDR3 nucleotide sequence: TGTGCCAGCAGCCAGGGACAGGGCGGAGGGAACACTGAAGCTTTCTTT. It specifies CASSQGQGGGNTEAFF.

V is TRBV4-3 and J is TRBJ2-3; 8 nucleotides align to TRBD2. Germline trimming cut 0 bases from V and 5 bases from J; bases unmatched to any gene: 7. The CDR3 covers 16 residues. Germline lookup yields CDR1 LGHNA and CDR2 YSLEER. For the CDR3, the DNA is TGCGCCAGCAGCCAAGATTACGGGGGGGCCTTAGATACGCAGTATTTT. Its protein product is CASSQDYGGALDTQYF.

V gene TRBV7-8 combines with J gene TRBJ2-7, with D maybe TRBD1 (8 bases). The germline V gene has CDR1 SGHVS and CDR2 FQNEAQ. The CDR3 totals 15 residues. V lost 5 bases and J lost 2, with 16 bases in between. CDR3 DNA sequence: TGTGCCAGCAGCCCCCACAGGGGGAGGGCCTACGAGCAGTACTTC. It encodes CASSPHRGRAYEQYF. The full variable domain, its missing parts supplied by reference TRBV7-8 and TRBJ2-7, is GAGVSQSPRYKVAKRGQDVALRCDPISGHVSLFWYQQALGQGPEFLTYFQNEAQLDKSGLPSDRFFAERPEGSVSTLKIQRTQQEDSAVYLCASSPHRGRAYEQYFGPGTRLTVT.

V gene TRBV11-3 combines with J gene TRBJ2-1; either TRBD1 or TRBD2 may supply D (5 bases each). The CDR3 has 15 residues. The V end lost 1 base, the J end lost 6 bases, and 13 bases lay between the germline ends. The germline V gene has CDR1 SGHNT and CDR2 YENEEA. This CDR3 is CASSLVGSGGNEQFF. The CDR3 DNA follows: TGTGCCAGCAGCTTAGTGGGGTCTGGGGGCAATGAGCAGTTCTTC.

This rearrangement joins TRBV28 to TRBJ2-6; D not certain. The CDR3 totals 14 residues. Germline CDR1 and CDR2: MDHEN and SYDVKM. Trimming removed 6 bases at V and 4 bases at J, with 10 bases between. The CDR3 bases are TGTGCCAGCAGCTTACTTAGGGGGGCCAACGTCCTGACTTTC. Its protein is CASSLLRGANVLTF.

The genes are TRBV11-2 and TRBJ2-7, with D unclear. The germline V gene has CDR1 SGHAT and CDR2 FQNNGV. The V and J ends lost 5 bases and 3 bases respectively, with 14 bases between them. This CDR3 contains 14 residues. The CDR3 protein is CASSLSRVVYEQYF. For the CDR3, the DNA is TGTGCCAGCAGCCTCAGCCGGGTGGTCTACGAGCAGTACTTC.

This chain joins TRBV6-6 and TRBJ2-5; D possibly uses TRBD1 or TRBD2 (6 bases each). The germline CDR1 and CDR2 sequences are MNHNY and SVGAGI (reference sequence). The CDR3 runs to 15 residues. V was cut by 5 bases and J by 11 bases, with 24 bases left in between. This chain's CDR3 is CASSKRGATYNEQYF. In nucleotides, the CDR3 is TGTGCCAGCAGTAAAAGGGGGGCAACCTACAATGAGCAGTACTTC.

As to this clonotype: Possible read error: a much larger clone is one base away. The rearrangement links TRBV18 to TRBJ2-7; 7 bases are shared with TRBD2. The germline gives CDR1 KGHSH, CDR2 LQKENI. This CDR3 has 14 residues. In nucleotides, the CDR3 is TGTGCCAGCTCACCTGGACTAGTCTCCGACGAGCAGTACTTC. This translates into CASSPGLVSDEQYF.

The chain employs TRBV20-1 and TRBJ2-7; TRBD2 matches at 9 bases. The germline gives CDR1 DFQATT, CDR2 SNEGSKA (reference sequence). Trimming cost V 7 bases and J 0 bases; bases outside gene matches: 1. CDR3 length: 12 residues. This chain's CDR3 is CSVTSGSYEQYF. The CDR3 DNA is TGCAGTGTGACTAGCGGCTCCTACGAGCAGTACTTC.

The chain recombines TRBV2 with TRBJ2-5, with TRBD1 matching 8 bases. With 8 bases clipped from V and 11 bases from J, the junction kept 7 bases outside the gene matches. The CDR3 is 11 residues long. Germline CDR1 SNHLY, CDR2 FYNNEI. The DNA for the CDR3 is TGTGCCAGCGAACAGGGGGGTGAGCAGTACTTC. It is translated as CASEQGGEQYF. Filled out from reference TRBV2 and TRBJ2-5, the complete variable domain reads EPEVTQTPSHQVTQMGQEVILRCVPISNHLYFYWYRQILGQKVEFLVSFYNNEISEKSEIFDDQFSVERPDGSNFTLKIRSTKLEDSAMYFCASEQGGEQYFGPGTRLLVL.

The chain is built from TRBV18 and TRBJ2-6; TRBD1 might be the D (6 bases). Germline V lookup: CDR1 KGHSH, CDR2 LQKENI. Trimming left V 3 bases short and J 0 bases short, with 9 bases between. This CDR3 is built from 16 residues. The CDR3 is CASSPWTVSGANVLTF. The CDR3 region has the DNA TGTGCCAGCTCACCGTGGACAGTCTCTGGGGCCAACGTCCTGACTTTC.

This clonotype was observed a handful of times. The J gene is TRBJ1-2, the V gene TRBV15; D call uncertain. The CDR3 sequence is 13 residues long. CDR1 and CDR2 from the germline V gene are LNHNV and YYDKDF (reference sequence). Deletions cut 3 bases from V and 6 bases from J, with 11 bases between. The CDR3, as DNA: TGTGCCACCAGCAGGCTGGGGAATAATGGCTACACCTTC. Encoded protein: CATSRLGNNGYTF.

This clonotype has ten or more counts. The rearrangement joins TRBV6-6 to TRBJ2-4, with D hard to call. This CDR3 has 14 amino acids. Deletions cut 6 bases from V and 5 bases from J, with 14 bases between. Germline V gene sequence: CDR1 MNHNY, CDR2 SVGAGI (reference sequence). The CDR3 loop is CASRPTVQENIQYF. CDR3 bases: TGTGCCAGCAGACCCACAGTTCAGGAAAACATTCAGTACTTC.

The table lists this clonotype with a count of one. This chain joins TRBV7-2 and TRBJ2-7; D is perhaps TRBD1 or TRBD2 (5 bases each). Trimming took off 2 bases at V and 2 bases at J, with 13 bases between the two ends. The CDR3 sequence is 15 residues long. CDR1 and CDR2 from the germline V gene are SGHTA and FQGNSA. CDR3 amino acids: CASSLTGTTAYEQYF. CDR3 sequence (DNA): TGTGCCAGCAGCTTAACCGGGACCACGGCCTACGAGCAGTACTTC.

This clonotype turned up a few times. The CDR3 loop is CSARGQLNSPLHF. Written as DNA, the CDR3 is TGCAGTGCTAGGGGGCAGTTAAATTCACCCCTCCACTTT. The V and J genes are TRBV20-1 and TRBJ1-6; D possibly corresponds to TRBD1 (5 bases). The CDR3 has 13 residues. V was pared by 3 bases and J by 7 bases, with 10 bases between. Germline CDR1 is DFQATT and CDR2 is SNEGSKA (reference sequence).

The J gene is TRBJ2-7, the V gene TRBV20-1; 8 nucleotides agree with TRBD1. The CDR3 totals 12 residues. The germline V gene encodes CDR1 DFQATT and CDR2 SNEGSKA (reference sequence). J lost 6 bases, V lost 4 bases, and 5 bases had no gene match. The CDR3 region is CSATDRGGEQYF. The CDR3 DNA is TGCAGTGCTACCGACAGGGGTGGCGAGCAGTACTTC.